These T cell receptor beta chains were read from a single sample in a study of blood T cell repertoires in COVID-19. Sequencing used immunoSEQ multiplex PCR; TCRdb keeps in-frame clones, though not all of them. There are fewer than 350,000 clones in the sample; around 81% occur only once, and around 2.9% lies in the top ten. Sequencing was performed on peripheral blood. These receptors originate from a woman in her sixties with active or convalescent COVID-19. Both conserved end residues are part of each CDR3. D genes are given only for firm matches. Clone size is given for some rows only: seen once, a few or many times, or a class if the clone is expanded.

TRBJ1-1,-,TRBV19,-,CASRLGQKNTEAFF,TGTGCCAGTAGGCTCGGACAGAAGAACACTGAAGCTTTCTTT
TRBJ2-1,TRBD1,TRBV4-1,few,CASSRDSNEQFF,TGCGCCAGCAGCCGGGACAGCAATGAGCAGTTCTTC
TRBJ1-1,-,TRBV5-1,-,CASSLALNTEAFF,TGCGCCAGCAGCTTGGCATTGAACACTGAAGCTTTCTTT
TRBJ2-3,-,TRBV7-3,-,CASSTGLTDTQYF,TGTGCCAGCAGCACCGGACTCACAGATACGCAGTATTTT
TRBJ2-2,-,TRBV4-3,-,CASSSRGNTGELFF,TGCGCCAGCAGCTCGCGGGGGAACACCGGGGAGCTGTTTTTT
TRBJ1-2,-,TRBV3-1/TRBV3-2,-,CASSPNRDLRSGYTF,TGTGCCAGCAGCCCCAACAGGGATCTCCGCTCAGGCTACACCTTC
TRBJ1-2,TRBD1,TRBV6-2/TRBV6-3,-,CASSRSWTGEANYGYTF,TGTGCCAGCAGCCGTTCGTGGACAGGGGAGGCCAACTATGGCTACACCTTC
TRBJ1-1,-,TRBV30,-,CARTLNRNTEAFF,TGTGCCCGAACCTTAAACAGGAACACTGAAGCTTTCTTT
TRBJ2-7,TRBD2,TRBV7-6,-,CASSPFPTSGGRSSYEQYF,TGTGCCAGCAGCCCCTTCCCGACTAGCGGGGGCCGGAGCTCCTACGAGCAGTACTTC
TRBJ1-1,-,TRBV6-2/TRBV6-3,-,CASSHGPEAFF,TGTGCCAGCAGTCACGGTCCCGAAGCTTTCTTT
TRBJ1-2,TRBD1,TRBV11-2,-,CASSFSSGTGTYGYTF,TGTGCCAGCAGCTTTTCCTCCGGGACAGGCACCTATGGCTACACCTTC
TRBJ2-7,TRBD2,TRBV18,-,CASSPDSGGYEQYF,TGTGCCAGCTCACCAGATAGCGGGGGGTACGAGCAGTACTTC
TRBJ2-2,TRBD1,TRBV9,-,CASSVATGADTGELFF,TGTGCCAGCAGCGTAGCTACAGGGGCGGACACCGGGGAGCTGTTTTTT
TRBJ1-1,TRBD1,TRBV7-9,few,CASSAGGSTEAFF,TGTGCCAGCAGCGCAGGGGGGAGCACTGAAGCTTTCTTT
TRBJ2-5,-,TRBV7-3,-,CASSPVGQGKETQYF,TGTGCCAGCAGCCCCGTTGGCCAGGGCAAAGAGACCCAGTACTTC
TRBJ1-1,-,TRBV19,once,CASRWGQTEAFF,TGTGCCAGTAGGTGGGGGCAGACTGAAGCTTTCTTT
TRBJ2-1,-,TRBV19,once,CASSWALYNEQFF,TGTGCCAGTAGTTGGGCCCTCTACAATGAGCAGTTCTTC
TRBJ2-1,TRBD2,TRBV5-1,-,CASSLADDGLAGGNEQFF,TGCGCCAGCAGCTTGGCAGACGATGGGCTAGCGGGGGGAAATGAGCAGTTCTTC
TRBJ2-1,-,TRBV21-1,-,CASGTSGYNEQFF,TGTGCCAGTGGGACTAGCGGTTACAATGAGCAGTTCTTC
TRBJ1-1,-,TRBV7-3,-,CASSLKATSGLAFF,TGTGCCAGCAGCTTAAAGGCGACCTCAGGTTTAGCTTTCTTT
TRBJ2-1,TRBD2,TRBV11-3,-,CASSRLAGGYNEQFF,TGTGCCAGCAGCCGACTAGCGGGGGGCTACAATGAGCAGTTCTTC
TRBJ2-3,TRBD1,TRBV7-9,-,CASSLGTGPTDTQYF,TGTGCCAGCAGCTTAGGGACAGGGCCCACAGATACGCAGTATTTT
TRBJ2-3,-,TRBV7-8,-,CASSLGGVGTDTQYF,TGTGCCAGCAGCTTAGGCGGGGTCGGCACAGATACGCAGTATTTT
TRBJ1-2,-,TRBV3-1/TRBV3-2,-,CASSQIRQAGYTF,TGTGCCAGCAGCCAAATAAGACAGGCAGGCTACACCTTC
TRBJ2-1,TRBD2,TRBV7-2,-,CASSLVGSGTDNEQFF,TGTGCCAGCAGCTTAGTGGGTAGCGGGACTGACAATGAGCAGTTCTTC
TRBJ1-3,-,TRBV30,-,CAWRGRAFTFSGNTIYF,TGTGCCTGGAGGGGCAGGGCCTTTACTTTCTCTGGAAACACCATATATTTT
TRBJ1-4,-,TRBV2,-,CASSLYNEKLFF,TGTGCCAGCAGCTTATATAATGAAAAACTGTTTTTT
TRBJ2-1,TRBD1,TRBV5-4,-,CASGYRVGTGLNEQFF,TGTGCCAGCGGATATAGGGTCGGGACAGGTCTCAATGAGCAGTTCTTC
TRBJ1-3,-,TRBV5-6,-,CASSLAGGGIILGNTIYF,TGTGCCAGCAGCTTGGCGGGCGGAGGAATAATCCTCGGAAACACCATATATTTT
TRBJ2-7,TRBD1,TRBV7-9,-,CASSYRQGSSYEQYF,TGTGCCAGCAGCTATAGACAGGGGAGCTCCTACGAGCAGTACTTC
TRBJ1-3,TRBD1,TRBV9,-,CASSGGPLPGQGIGNTIYF,TGTGCCAGCAGCGGAGGACCCCTACCGGGACAGGGGATCGGAAACACCATATATTTT
TRBJ2-1,TRBD2,TRBV24-1,-,CATGSSGSSYNEQFF,TGTGCCACGGGTTCAAGCGGGAGCTCCTACAATGAGCAGTTCTTC
TRBJ2-3,TRBD2,TRBV7-8,-,CASSYARASGTTDTQYF,TGTGCCAGCAGCTACGCACGGGCTAGCGGGACCACAGATACGCAGTATTTT
TRBJ1-2,TRBD1,TRBV19,-,CASSIRPSRGGQGRVYGYTF,TGTGCCAGTAGCATTAGGCCCTCTCGTGGGGGACAGGGGAGAGTGTACGGCTACACCTTC
TRBJ1-5,-,TRBV19,-,CASSIEEGSYSNQPQHF,TGTGCCAGTAGTATAGAAGAGGGCTCCTATAGCAATCAGCCCCAGCATTTT
TRBJ1-1,-,TRBV5-1,-,CASSSQMNTEAFF,TGCGCCAGCAGCTCACAGATGAACACTGAAGCTTTCTTT
TRBJ2-2,TRBD2,TRBV24-1,-,CATSSAGPNTGELFF,TGTGCCACCAGCTCAGCGGGGCCGAACACCGGGGAGCTGTTTTTT
TRBJ2-7,TRBD1,TRBV7-9,few,CASSLGQGGTYEQYF,TGTGCCAGCAGCTTAGGACAGGGTGGGACCTACGAGCAGTACTTC
TRBJ2-1,-,TRBV21-1,-,CASSRWTPRPYNEQFF,TGTGCCAGCAGCAGGTGGACTCCTCGCCCCTACAATGAGCAGTTCTTC
TRBJ2-7,TRBD1,TRBV7-9,-,CASSLLSGQVSSYEQYF,TGTGCCAGCAGCTTATTGTCGGGACAGGTCAGCTCCTACGAGCAGTACTTC
TRBJ2-2,TRBD2,TRBV15,-,CATSRGGLNTGELFF,TGTGCCACCAGCCGGGGGGGACTCAACACCGGGGAGCTGTTTTTT
TRBJ2-7,-,TRBV23-1,-,CASSHPGACTYEQYF,TGCGCCAGCAGTCACCCCGGAGCCTGTACCTACGAGCAGTACTTC
TRBJ1-2,-,TRBV3-1/TRBV3-2,few,CASSPARGTVGGYGYTF,TGTGCCAGCAGCCCAGCTCGGGGGACGGTGGGCGGCTATGGCTACACCTTC
TRBJ1-1,-,TRBV11-2,-,CASSPGTPEAFF,TGTGCCAGCAGCCCCGGGACACCTGAAGCTTTCTTT
TRBJ1-4,TRBD1,TRBV12-5,-,CASGLGDRGLREKLFF,TGTGCTAGTGGTTTGGGGGACAGGGGGCTTAGGGAAAAACTGTTTTTT
TRBJ2-7,-,TRBV14,-,CASSPSGYEQYF,TGTGCCAGCAGCCCATCAGGGTACGAGCAGTACTTC
TRBJ2-3,TRBD2,TRBV7-6,-,CASSSDRTSLLDTQYF,TGTGCCAGCAGCTCCGACAGGACTAGCCTCTTAGATACGCAGTATTTT
TRBJ1-5,-,TRBV9,-,CASSGSGTQNQPQHF,TGTGCCAGCAGCGGGTCCGGGACTCAAAATCAGCCCCAGCATTTT
TRBJ1-3,-,TRBV20-1,-,CSAGGQGNTIYF,TGCAGTGCTGGTGGACAGGGAAACACCATATATTTT
TRBJ1-3,-,TRBV21-1,-,CASSIHMDRGTGNTIYF,TGTGCCAGCAGCATCCATATGGACAGGGGCACTGGAAACACCATATATTTT
TRBJ1-6,-,TRBV9,-,CASSDGAGISPLHF,TGTGCCAGCAGCGATGGGGCGGGAATTTCACCCCTCCACTTT
TRBJ2-5,TRBD2,TRBV3-1/TRBV3-2,-,CASSRGLAGTQYF,TGTGCCAGCAGCCGAGGACTAGCGGGAACCCAGTACTTC
TRBJ2-7,-,TRBV10-3,-,CATRDIFSEQYF,TGTGCCACCCGGGACATTTTCTCCGAGCAGTACTTC
TRBJ1-4,TRBD1,TRBV20-1,-,CSASQGVHEKLFF,TGCAGTGCTAGTCAGGGGGTTCACGAAAAACTGTTTTTT
TRBJ1-3,-,TRBV10-3,-,CAISPGGISGPSGNTIYF,TGTGCCATCAGTCCGGGGGGGATTAGCGGACCCTCTGGAAACACCATATATTTT